This T cell receptor (beta chain) came from a study of cytomegalovirus exposure and HLA in healthy donors. Study-wide results and limits: In a later analysis, a missense DCLRE1C variant was linked to TCR beta V- and J-gene trimming. Common viral pathogens were later found to be apparently linked to several of the most significant clusters. A highly shared variant cluster was judged a likely technical artifact.

The sample holds a few counts of this clone. Its antigen is not known. The CDR3 totals 14 residues. The ends lost 5 bases at V and 0 bases at J; junction bases unmatched: 2. CDR1 is SQVTM, CDR2 ANQGSEA, per germline. With 60 Vbeta and 13 Jbeta primers, the PCR was carried out. In the authors' workflow: There were tens of millions of unique TCR beta chains by a later count, and about 12 million of them were shared. This table comes from immunoSEQ multiplex PCR, and its TCRdb copy is limited to in-frame clones, with some not included. The V and J calls and clone size are taken from that table; D and trimming were inferred from the DNA. This sample carries fewer than 300,000 clones, roughly 88% of them seen once, and the ten largest clones take less than 4%.

The sample comprised PBMCs. The TCR sequence derives from a man aged 35 to 55 in good health and CMV-seropositive. This sequence joins TRBV29-1 and TRBJ1-2; 11 positions match TRBD1. The CDR3 DNA sequence: TGCAGCGTTCGGGGACAGGGGGCTAACTATGGCTACACCTTC. This sequence encodes CSVRGQGANYGYTF.